Included here is one T cell receptor beta chain sequence, with context. Its antigen is undetermined. This sample stems from a study of cytomegalovirus exposure and HLA in healthy donors. Study-wide findings and caveats: Some TCR beta chains (164 of them) were listed as cytomegalovirus-associated.

Assay: immunoSEQ multiplex PCR; the TCRdb copy retains only in-frame clones and omits some. Of some 330,000 clones in the sample, roughly 88% were seen once. Deletions cut 0 bases from V and 3 bases from J, with 7 bases between. The CDR3 length is 14 residues. The germline V gene encodes CDR1 SGHNT and CDR2 YYREEE (reference sequence). This rearrangement joins TRBV5-4 to TRBJ2-1; tentative D call: TRBD2 (6 bases). This TCR derives from a young woman in good health and CMV-seronegative. Sample: PBMCs. DNA of the CDR3: TGTGCCAGCAGCTTGGCCGGGAGCTACAATGAGCAGTTCTTC. Its translation: CASSLAGSYNEQFF.